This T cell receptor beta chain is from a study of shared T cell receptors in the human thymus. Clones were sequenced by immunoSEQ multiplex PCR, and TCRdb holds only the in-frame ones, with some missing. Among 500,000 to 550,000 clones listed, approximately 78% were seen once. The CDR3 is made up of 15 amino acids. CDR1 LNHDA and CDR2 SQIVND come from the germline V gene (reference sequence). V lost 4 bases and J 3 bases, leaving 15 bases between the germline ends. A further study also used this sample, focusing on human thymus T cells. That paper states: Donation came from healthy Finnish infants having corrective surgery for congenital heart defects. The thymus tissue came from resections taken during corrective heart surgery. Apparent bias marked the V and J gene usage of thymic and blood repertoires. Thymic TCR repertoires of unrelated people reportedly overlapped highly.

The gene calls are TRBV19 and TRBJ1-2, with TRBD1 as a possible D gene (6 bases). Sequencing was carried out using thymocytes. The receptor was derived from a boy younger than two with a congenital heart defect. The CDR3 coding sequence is TGTGCCAGTAGTAATCACAGGGTGCCCGACTATGGCTACACCTTC. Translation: CASSNHRVPDYGYTF. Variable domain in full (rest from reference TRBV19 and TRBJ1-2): DGGITQSPKYLFRKEGQNVTLSCEQNLNHDAMYWYRQDPGQGLRLIYYSQIVNDFQKGDIAEGYSVSREKKESFPLTVTSAQKNPTAFYLCASSNHRVPDYGYTFGSGTRLTVV.